This TCR beta chain was documented in a study of T cell repertoires in cytomegalovirus infection. There are 15 residues in the CDR3. V was trimmed by 1 base and J by 7 bases, leaving 13 bases between them. The germline V gene encodes CDR1 SGHTA and CDR2 FQGNSA. In this sample, this clonotype turned up many times. The antigen remains unidentified. In TCRdb, the reads were re-called with MiXCR into one record per CDR3 protein. This sample has around 800,000 distinct CDR3 sequences, with 30% to 35% found just once. The chain has TRBV7-2 and TRBJ2-2; tentative D call: TRBD2 (5 bases). Sequenced material: cultured CD8+ T cells from PBMCs, taken from culture after CMV antigen stimulation. The sequence was collected from a human donor in good health (CMV status not recorded). Some clones in this sample may be carry-over from other donors' samples. This chain's CDR3 is CASSLVTAGFGELFF. The DNA for the CDR3 is TGTGCCAGCAGCTTAGTAACGGCGGGTTTCGGGGAGCTGTTTTTT.